The 25 T cell receptor beta chains given below trace back to one sample, sequenced in a study of shared clonotypes between healthy human individuals. CD45RO-negative, CCR7-selected cells formed the naive CD8 fraction, which excluded terminally differentiated effector memory CD45RA+ cells. Sequencing was performed with immunoSEQ multiplex PCR; in TCRdb, only in-frame clones are kept and a portion is missing. The sample includes hundreds of thousands of clones, about 92% of them seen just once. Sequenced sample: naive CD8+ T cells sorted from blood. The receptors were sampled from a man under 40 in good health.

This chain joins TRBV10-3 and TRBJ2-1, with 7 bases that match TRBD2. The CDR3 length is 14 residues. V was clipped by 5 bases and J by 7 bases; unmatched bases: 8. Germline V CDR1 and CDR2: ENHRY, SYGVKD. Written as DNA, the CDR3 is TGTGCCATCAGTCCTAGCGGCCCTGGGAATGAGCAGTTCTTC. It yields the protein CAISPSGPGNEQFF.

The chain recombines TRBV10-3 with TRBJ2-1; D call uncertain. Trimming took 4 bases from V and 6 from J, leaving 4 bases between them. The CDR3 has 11 amino acids. Looked up from germline, CDR1 is ENHRY and CDR2 is SYGVKD. CDR3 in amino acids: CAISARNEQFF. Here the CDR3 DNA reads TGTGCCATCAGTGCCCGCAATGAGCAGTTCTTC.

This clone came up a few times. CDR3 sequence (DNA): TGTGCCAGTGGTGGCGGGGCGCACAATGAGCAGTTCTTC. As protein: CASGGGAHNEQFF. The chain has TRBV9 and TRBJ2-1, with D perhaps TRBD2 (6 bases). Germline CDR1 reads SGDLS; CDR2 reads YYNGEE. Trimming left V 8 bases short and J 5 bases short, with 14 bases between. This CDR3 is 13 amino acids long. Full variable domain (outside the CDR3, taken from reference TRBV9 and TRBJ2-1): DSGVTQTPKHLITATGQRVTLRCSPRSGDLSVYWYQQSLDQGLQFLIQYYNGEERAKGNILERFSAQQFPDLHSELNLSSLELGDSALYFCASGGGAHNEQFFGPGTRLTVL.

The chain employs TRBV11-2 and TRBJ1-4; 10 nucleotides agree with TRBD1. With V trimmed by 3 bases and J by 6 bases, 4 bases remained unmatched. The CDR3 extends over 15 amino acids. Germline V gene data show CDR1 as SGHAT and CDR2 as FQNNGV. The CDR3 DNA reads as TGTGCCAGCAGCTTTTTAGGACAGGGGGATGAAAAACTGTTTTTT. It specifies CASSFLGQGDEKLFF.

The chain links TRBV14 to TRBJ2-7; D is uncertain. The CDR3 is made up of 15 amino acids. The germline V gene has CDR1 SGHDN and CDR2 FVKESK. The V and J ends lost 4 bases and 2 bases respectively, with 15 bases between them. The CDR3 bases are TGTGCCAGCAGCCCTATACAAACTGAGCCCTACGAGCAGTACTTC. Translated, it gives CASSPIQTEPYEQYF.

The chain combines TRBV6-6 with TRBJ2-3, with D uncertain. CDR1 and CDR2 from the germline V gene are MNHNY and SVGAGI (reference sequence). Trimming pared 5 bases from V and 6 bases from J, leaving 18 bases between. The CDR3 runs to 15 residues. The CDR3 is CASSPLPSPQDTQYF. CDR3 bases: TGTGCCAGCAGTCCCCTCCCCAGCCCCCAGGATACGCAGTATTTT.

This rearrangement joins TRBV11-1 to TRBJ2-5; D unclear. V lost 3 bases to trimming and J lost 4 bases, with 9 bases between them. The germline V gene encodes CDR1 SGHAT and CDR2 FQDESV (reference sequence). The CDR3 extends over 13 amino acids. Here the CDR3 DNA reads TGTGCCAGCAGCTTTTGGGGTGGAGAGACCCAGTACTTC. This encodes CASSFWGGETQYF.

This rearrangement joins TRBV7-9 to TRBJ2-7; 9 bases are shared with TRBD2. The CDR3 covers 16 residues. The V segment lost 1 base and the J segment 2 bases; nucleotides outside the gene matches: 6. Germline CDR1 and CDR2: SEHNR and FQNEAQ (reference sequence). The CDR3 sequence: CASSLEGAGGAYEQYF. The CDR3 DNA is TGTGCCAGCAGCTTAGAAGGAGCGGGAGGCGCCTACGAGCAGTACTTC.

The table lists this clone with a count of one. Other DNA sequences within the sample encode an identical CDR3. This chain joins TRBV11-2 and TRBJ2-3; no reliable D call. Germline V gene sequence: CDR1 SGHAT, CDR2 FQNNGV. V lost 2 bases and J lost 0, with 6 bases in between. There are 14 residues in the CDR3. For the CDR3, the DNA is TGTGCCAGCAGCTTATGGGGTAGCACAGATACGCAGTATTTT. This gives the protein CASSLWGSTDTQYF.

This clone was detected a few times. The gene calls are TRBV7-9 and TRBJ2-1; no clear D gene. Trimming cost V 8 bases and J 8 bases, with 16 bases left between them. Germline CDR1 and CDR2: SEHNR and FQNEAQ (reference sequence). The CDR3 sequence is 13 residues long. The CDR3, as DNA: TGTGCCAGCCGTCGACCTAGGATCGATGAGCAGTTCTTC. It is translated as CASRRPRIDEQFF.

A remark on this clone: Other nucleotide sequences from this sample produce the same CDR3. V gene TRBV9 combines with J gene TRBJ2-1; D is possibly TRBD1 (5 bases). CDR1 is SGDLS and CDR2 is YYNGEE in the germline V gene. The CDR3 runs 13 residues. Trimming took off 2 bases at V and 4 bases at J, with 7 bases between the two ends. CDR3 bases: TGTGCCAGCAGCGTCACAGGATACAATGAGCAGTTCTTC. This gives the protein CASSVTGYNEQFF. The variable domain in full, completed from reference TRBV9 and TRBJ2-1, reads DSGVTQTPKHLITATGQRVTLRCSPRSGDLSVYWYQQSLDQGLQFLIQYYNGEERAKGNILERFSAQQFPDLHSELNLSSLELGDSALYFCASSVTGYNEQFFGPGTRLTVL.

The CDR3 DNA reads as TGCGCCAGCACACGACTAGCGGACAACAATGAGCAGTTCTTC. Its translation: CASTRLADNNEQFF. The chain joins TRBV4-1 to TRBJ2-1; 9 bases agree with TRBD2. The germline V gene encodes CDR1 MGHRA and CDR2 YSYEKL. J lost 5 bases, V lost 7 bases, and 6 bases had no gene match. The CDR3 extends over 14 amino acids.

J is TRBJ2-7 and V is TRBV5-1; TRBD1 matches 8 bases. This CDR3 contains 13 residues. Trimming took 5 bases from V and 5 from J; bases not matched to a gene: 6. Germline CDR1 SGHRS, CDR2 YFSETQ. CDR3 coding DNA: TGCGCCAGCAGAGGACAGGGCCTGGACGAGCAGTACTTC. As protein: CASRGQGLDEQYF.

The genes are TRBV11-2 and TRBJ2-7; 13 positions agree with TRBD2. Trimming removed 4 bases from V and 1 base from J; junction bases left unmatched: 7. CDR1 SGHAT and CDR2 FQNNGV come from the germline V gene. The CDR3 is 17 residues long. The CDR3 DNA follows: TGTGCCAGCAGCTCGGGACTAGCGGGGATCAGATCCTACGAGCAGTACTTC. Amino acid sequence: CASSSGLAGIRSYEQYF.

A word on this clone: Other DNA sequences in the same sample also yield this CDR3. V usage is TRBV6-6 and J usage is TRBJ1-2; D ambiguous. The CDR3 is 12 residues long. Germline CDR1 MNHNY, CDR2 SVGAGI (reference sequence). V dropped 0 bases and J dropped 7 bases, with 6 bases sitting between them. CDR3 amino acids: CASSYSGLGYTF. The CDR3 DNA reads as TGTGCCAGCAGTTACTCAGGACTTGGCTACACCTTC.

This clone occurred once. The chain couples TRBV5-1 to TRBJ2-3, with unresolved D. V dropped 5 bases and J dropped 3 bases, with 13 bases sitting between them. This CDR3 spans 14 amino acids. CDR1 is SGHRS, CDR2 YFSETQ, per germline. CDR3 region: CASSRAVGTDTQYF. DNA for the CDR3: TGCGCCAGCAGTAGGGCAGTTGGGACAGATACGCAGTATTTT.

In regard to this clone: Different DNA sequences within this sample yield the same CDR3. V usage is TRBV29-1 and J usage is TRBJ2-7, with D uncertain. This CDR3 comprises 13 residues. CDR1 is SQVTM and CDR2 is ANQGSEA in the germline V gene. Deletions cut 4 bases from V and 1 base from J, with 11 bases between. The CDR3 nucleotides are TGCAGCGTTGGGGCAGGCGATTCCTACGAGCAGTACTTC. Amino acid sequence: CSVGAGDSYEQYF.

The chain links TRBV7-9 to TRBJ1-5; D unresolved. The CDR3 has 14 amino acids. CDR1 and CDR2 from the germline V gene are SEHNR and FQNEAQ (reference sequence). V lost 2 bases to trimming and J lost 5 bases, with 10 bases between them. CDR3 nucleotide sequence: TGTGCCAGCAGCTTAAATGATGCTGATCAGCCCCAGCATTTT. Translated: CASSLNDADQPQHF.

CDR3: CASSSRFTSYNEQFF. CDR3 bases: TGTGCCAGCAGTTCTCGGTTTACATCCTACAATGAGCAGTTCTTC. The chain uses TRBV27 and TRBJ2-1; D uncertain. There are 15 residues in the CDR3. Trimming stripped 4 bases from V and 1 base from J, with 11 bases between. CDR1 and CDR2 from the germline V gene are MNHEY and SMNVEV (reference sequence).

The genes are TRBV6-5 and TRBJ1-5; D not certain. CDR1 is MNHEY and CDR2 is SVGAGI in the germline V gene. V was cut by 8 bases and J by 5 bases, with 13 bases left in between. The CDR3 totals 13 residues. In DNA, the CDR3 is TGTGCCAGCGGATCTAGACCGGATCAGCCCCAGCATTTT. Its protein product is CASGSRPDQPQHF.

V is TRBV13 and J is TRBJ2-3, with 9 bases aligning to TRBD2. The CDR3 loop spans 19 amino acids. After removal of 5 bases from V and 4 bases from J, the junction contained 19 bases not matched to a gene. From germline, CDR1 is PRHDT and CDR2 FYEKMQ (reference sequence). The CDR3 reads CASSVKGPSRREGPDTQYF. CDR3 bases: TGTGCCAGCAGCGTTAAGGGACCTAGTAGGCGGGAGGGCCCAGATACGCAGTATTTT.

CDR3 residues: CASSPEGGAGTDTQYF. The CDR3 DNA follows: TGTGCCAGCAGCCCCGAGGGAGGGGCCGGCACAGATACGCAGTATTTT. V and J are TRBV9 and TRBJ2-3; 7 nucleotides agree with TRBD2. Germline loops: CDR1 SGDLS, CDR2 YYNGEE. The CDR3 extends over 16 amino acids. V trimming: 4 bases; J trimming: 1 base; junction bases outside the gene matches: 9. The full variable domain, rest sourced from reference TRBV9 and TRBJ2-3, is DSGVTQTPKHLITATGQRVTLRCSPRSGDLSVYWYQQSLDQGLQFLIQYYNGEERAKGNILERFSAQQFPDLHSELNLSSLELGDSALYFCASSPEGGAGTDTQYFGPGTRLTVL.

This chain uses TRBV28 with TRBJ2-5; D uncertain. This CDR3 contains 17 residues. V lost 3 bases and J lost 1, with 18 bases in between. CDR1 is MDHEN and CDR2 is SYDVKM in the germline V gene. The CDR3 DNA is TGTGCCAGCAGTTTCGGGCGAGCTATAGAATTCCAAGAGACCCAGTACTTC. The encoded protein is CASSFGRAIEFQETQYF.

The chain joins TRBV6-1 to TRBJ2-5; 7 bases align to TRBD1. The ends lost 9 bases at V and 13 bases at J; junction bases unmatched: 23. The V gene's germline CDR1 is MNHNS and CDR2 SASEGT. The CDR3 runs 15 residues. CDR3 DNA sequence: TGTGCCAGTACTCAGGACAGGCCCTCTGGTGAGTCGCGGTACTTC. Its translation: CASTQDRPSGESRYF.

This chain joins TRBV27 and TRBJ2-7, with D hard to call. The CDR3 covers 13 residues. CDR1 and CDR2 (germline): MNHEY, SMNVEV (reference sequence). The germline V and J ends were trimmed by 2 bases and 1 base, with 6 bases remaining between them. CDR3: CASSLHFSYEQYF. CDR3 sequence (DNA): TGTGCCAGCAGTTTACATTTTTCCTACGAGCAGTACTTC.